The sequence of this T cell receptor beta chain was determined in a study of cytomegalovirus exposure and HLA in healthy donors. Study findings and constraints: TCR beta chains associated with HLA were, in a later analysis, more clonally expanded than equally common others.

Use of 60 Vbeta and 13 Jbeta primers characterized the PCR. Libraries were prepared by immunoSEQ multiplex PCR; TCRdb keeps only in-frame clonotypes and omits some of them. The repertoire consists of almost 200,000 clones, with 75% to 85% occurring once and the leading ten covering approximately 0.4%. About this clone itself: The target antigen is unknown.

The sequence was collected from a male donor in good health and CMV-seropositive. The sequencing sample was made of PBMCs.

CDR3 in DNA: TGTGCCAGCAGCTTGGAGGCGACTAGCGGCCCCACAGATACGCAGTATTTT. Residues: CASSLEATSGPTDTQYF. This chain connects TRBV11-2 to TRBJ2-3; 9 nucleotides agree with TRBD2. Germline CDR1 is SGHAT and CDR2 is FQNNGV. The CDR3 has 17 amino acids. Trimming removed 3 bases from V and 2 bases from J; junction bases left unmatched: 9.